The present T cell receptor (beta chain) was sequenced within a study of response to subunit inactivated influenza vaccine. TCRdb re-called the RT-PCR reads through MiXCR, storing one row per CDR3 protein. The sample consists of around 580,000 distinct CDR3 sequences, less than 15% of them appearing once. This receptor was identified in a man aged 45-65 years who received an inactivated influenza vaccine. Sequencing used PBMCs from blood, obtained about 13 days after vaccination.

CDR3: CASSYFGLAGGPTGELFF. CDR3 nucleotide sequence: TGTGCCAGCAGTTACTTCGGACTAGCGGGAGGGCCTACCGGGGAGCTGTTTTTT. The chain carries TRBV6-2 or TRBV6-3 and TRBJ2-2; 15 nucleotides align to TRBD2. This CDR3 comprises 18 residues. V trimming: 1 base; J trimming: 5 bases; junction bases outside the gene matches: 5. In germline, CDR1 is MNHEY, CDR2 SVGEGT.